This T cell receptor beta chain was profiled in a study of blood T cells in healthy people across ages. Study overall: Per two T cells, about one barcoded beta molecule was captured through template switching.

V shed 0 bases and J shed 0 bases, with 20 bases lying between them. The CDR3 has 18 amino acids. Germline V lookup: CDR1 DFQATT, CDR2 SNEGSKA (reference sequence). Combining a sample-barcoded 5' primer with a J-beta primer mix, a second PCR ran for roughly 7 to 11 cycles. One entry per CDR3 protein results from TCRdb running MiXCR on the 5' RACE reads. The table records around 1,100,000 distinct CDR3 sequences, roughly two fifths of them present only once. This clonotype was counted only a few times. This TCR derives from a man aged 18 to 30 in good health. The V and J genes are TRBV20-1 and TRBJ1-1, with D possibly being TRBD1 (6 bases). The sample consisted of blood. CDR3 DNA: TGCAGTGCTAGAGATCTCGGACTTGGCGGGACAATGAACACTGAAGCTTTCTTT. As protein: CSARDLGLGGTMNTEAFF.